One sample yielded the 27 T cell receptor beta chains listed below, sequenced in a study of blood T cell repertoires in COVID-19. Produced via immunoSEQ multiplex PCR; TCRdb's table is partial and in-frame only. The table lists about 190,000 clones, less than 85% of them singletons. The sequenced sample was PBMCs or T cells enriched from blood (not recorded which). Receptors originate from a woman in her twenties or thirties who had recovered from COVID-19.

The chain is built from TRBV2 and TRBJ1-4, with D perhaps TRBD1 (6 bases). This CDR3 is built from 15 residues. The V end lost 5 bases, the J end lost 0 bases, and 10 bases lay between the germline ends. Germline V gene sequence: CDR1 SNHLY, CDR2 FYNNEI. The CDR3, as DNA: TGTGCCAGCAGTCAAGACAGGACAACTAATGAAAAACTGTTTTTT. Encoded protein: CASSQDRTTNEKLFF.

J is TRBJ2-1 and V is TRBV5-8; possible D gene TRBD2, 6 bases. Trimming removed 5 bases from V and 2 bases from J, with 14 bases in between. The length of the CDR3 is 15 residues. In germline, CDR1 is SGHTS, CDR2 YDEGEE. CDR3 nucleotide sequence: TGTGCCAGCAGGTCGACTAGTCAGGCCTACAATGAGCAGTTCTTC. Protein sequence: CASRSTSQAYNEQFF.

The sample holds one count of this clone. This rearrangement joins TRBV19 to TRBJ2-3, with 9 bases that match TRBD1. Looked up from germline, CDR1 is LNHDA and CDR2 is SQIVND (reference sequence). V shed 7 bases, J shed 3 bases, and the junction held 8 bases outside the gene matches. This CDR3 spans 15 amino acids. The CDR3 is CASKRGQGQTDTQYF. DNA of the CDR3: TGTGCCAGTAAAAGGGGACAGGGTCAAACAGATACGCAGTATTTT.

This clone occurred a few times. V and J are TRBV28 and TRBJ2-3; 8 bases fit TRBD2. The trim removed 4 bases at V and 1 base at J, leaving 4 bases unmatched. CDR1 and CDR2 (germline): MDHEN, SYDVKM. The CDR3 sequence is 15 residues long. Here the CDR3 DNA reads TGTGCCAGCAGTTCACAAGCGGGGGGCACAGATACGCAGTATTTT. This translates into CASSSQAGGTDTQYF. The variable domain in full, completed from reference TRBV28 and TRBJ2-3, reads DVKVTQSSRYLVKRTGEKVFLECVQDMDHENMFWYRQDPGLGLRLIYFSYDVKMKEKGDIPEGYSVSREKKERFSLILESASTNQTSMYLCASSSQAGGTDTQYFGPGTRLTVL.

CDR3 in amino acids: CASSSDRGSGEQYF. For the CDR3, the DNA is TGCGCCAGCAGCTCGGACAGGGGGTCTGGTGAGCAGTACTTC. This chain links TRBV5-1 with TRBJ2-7; 10 positions agree with TRBD1. CDR3 size: 14 residues. CDR1 is SGHRS, CDR2 YFSETQ, per germline. The J segment lost 7 bases and the V segment lost 3 bases, leaving 7 bases of the junction unmatched.

This rearrangement joins TRBV19 to TRBJ2-1; 7 positions agree with TRBD2. The ends lost 6 bases at V and 2 bases at J; junction bases unmatched: 1. The CDR3 has 13 amino acids. Germline V gene sequence: CDR1 LNHDA, CDR2 SQIVND (reference sequence). The CDR3 reads CASRAGAYNEQFF. The CDR3 bases are TGTGCCAGTAGGGCGGGAGCCTACAATGAGCAGTTCTTC. Full variable domain (rest looked up from reference TRBV19 and TRBJ2-1): DGGITQSPKYLFRKEGQNVTLSCEQNLNHDAMYWYRQDPGQGLRLIYYSQIVNDFQKGDIAEGYSVSREKKESFPLTVTSAQKNPTAFYLCASRAGAYNEQFFGPGTRLTVL.

This rearrangement joins TRBV2 to TRBJ2-7; 8 bases align to TRBD2. CDR3 length: 14 residues. The V segment lost 7 bases and the J segment 2 bases; nucleotides outside the gene matches: 7. Germline V gene sequence: CDR1 SNHLY, CDR2 FYNNEI. The CDR3, as DNA: TGTGCCAGCATGGCGGGGGGTGGGGCCTACGAGCAGTACGTC. It codes for CASMAGGGAYEQYV.

This clone has only a few counts. The chain recombines TRBV15 with TRBJ1-1; 7 bases line up with TRBD1. The CDR3 is 17 amino acids. Trimming cost V 0 bases and J 11 bases; bases outside gene matches: 18. Germline V CDR1 and CDR2: LNHNV, YYDKDF (reference sequence). CDR3 region: CATSRDLAPGQRAEAFF. In nucleotides, the CDR3 is TGTGCCACCAGCAGAGATTTGGCCCCGGGACAGCGGGCAGAGGCTTTCTTT.

The rearrangement links TRBV7-6 to TRBJ2-3; 7 nucleotides align to TRBD1. The junction had 8 bases not matched to a gene; V was cut back by 1 base and J by 4 bases. CDR3 length equals 16 residues. Per germline, CDR1 SGHVS and CDR2 FNYEAQ. CDR3: CASSLGPGGRADTQYF. CDR3 coding DNA: TGTGCCAGCAGCTTAGGGCCAGGGGGAAGGGCAGATACGCAGTATTTT.

The chain joins TRBV6-5 to TRBJ1-1; no firm D call. Germline lookup yields CDR1 MNHEY and CDR2 SVGAGI. The CDR3 sequence is 13 residues long. The V end was cut by 6 bases, the J end by 10 bases, with 18 bases between. The CDR3 region is CASSPSGGLRAFF. The CDR3 bases are TGTGCCAGCAGCCCATCGGGCGGGTTGAGAGCTTTCTTT.

This sequence joins TRBV5-1 and TRBJ2-1; 9 nucleotides line up with TRBD2. The CDR3 covers 14 residues. Germline-derived CDR1 and CDR2 are SGHRS and YFSETQ. The V and J ends lost 3 bases and 7 bases, in that order; junction bases with no gene match: 5. The CDR3 nucleotides are TGCGCCAGCAGCTGGGGGACTAGCCAGAATGAGCAGTTCTTC. It codes for CASSWGTSQNEQFF. The full variable domain, in which reference TRBV5-1 and TRBJ2-1 provide the parts outside the CDR3, is KAGVTQTPRYLIKTRGQQVTLSCSPISGHRSVSWYQQTPGQGLQFLFEYFSETQRNKGNFPGRFSGRQFSNSRSEMNVSTLELGDSALYLCASSWGTSQNEQFFGPGTRLTVL.

The chain joins TRBV11-2 to TRBJ1-6; a weak D match, TRBD1 (5 bases). Trimming took off 8 bases at V and 7 bases at J, with 12 bases between the two ends. Germline V CDR1 and CDR2: SGHAT, FQNNGV. The CDR3 is 13 residues long. The DNA for the CDR3 is TGTGCCAGCCGACAGACAATAAATTCACCCCTCCACTTT. This gives the protein CASRQTINSPLHF.

The chain links TRBV7-8 to TRBJ1-1, with 10 bases matching TRBD1. Per the germline V gene, CDR1 is SGHVS and CDR2 is FQNEAQ. The J segment lost 5 bases and the V segment lost 4 bases, leaving 4 bases of the junction unmatched. There are 14 residues in the CDR3. CDR3 nucleotide sequence: TGTGCCAGCAGCTCAGGGACAGGGGTGACTGAAGCTTTCTTT. This translates into CASSSGTGVTEAFF.

The rearrangement joins TRBV7-5 to TRBJ2-3; the D call TRBD1 from the table was never checked on the DNA. TRBV7-5 is a pseudogene segment. The CDR3 spans 16 residues. The chain's CDR3 is CARSQRDRSSTDTQYF. CDR3 DNA sequence: TGTGCCAGAAGCCAGAGGGACAGATCTAGCACAGATACGCAGTATTTT.

The rearrangement joins TRBV7-9 to TRBJ1-2; TRBD1 matches 7 bases. This CDR3 comprises 13 residues. Trimming removed 5 bases from V and 5 bases from J; junction bases left unmatched: 5. Germline-derived CDR1 and CDR2 are SEHNR and FQNEAQ (reference sequence). CDR3: CASSPGQSYGYTF. The CDR3 DNA sequence: TGTGCCAGCAGCCCGGGACAGAGTTATGGCTACACCTTC.

The V call is TRBV7-3, the J call TRBJ2-6; 9 bases align to TRBD1. This CDR3 contains 15 residues. CDR1 SGHTA and CDR2 FQGTGA come from the germline V gene. Trimming cost V 5 bases and J 4 bases; bases outside gene matches: 3. The chain's CDR3 is CASSVQGAGANVLTF. The CDR3 nucleotides read TGTGCCAGCAGCGTACAGGGGGCAGGGGCCAACGTCCTGACTTTC. Looking up the rest from reference TRBV7-3 and TRBJ2-6 gives the full variable domain: GAGVSQTPSNKVTEKGKYVELRCDPISGHTALYWYRQSLGQGPEFLIYFQGTGAADDSGLPNDRFFAVRPEGSVSTLKIQRTERGDSAVYLCASSVQGAGANVLTFGAGSRLTVL.

V and J are TRBV28 and TRBJ1-5, with D possibly matching TRBD1 (6 bases). The germline gives CDR1 MDHEN, CDR2 SYDVKM. This CDR3 region has 15 residues. Between the trimmed V and J ends, which lost 4 bases and 6 bases, there was a span of 16 bases. The DNA of the CDR3 is TGTGCCAGCAGTTCCGTTTCAGGGGCAGGTCAGCCCCAGCATTTT. This codes for CASSSVSGAGQPQHF.

This clone was counted only a few times. The chain uses TRBV28 and TRBJ2-1, with TRBD2 matching 13 bases. The germline V gene encodes CDR1 MDHEN and CDR2 SYDVKM. V lost 9 bases to trimming and J lost 7 bases; unmatched junction nucleotides: 9. The CDR3 spans 15 residues. The CDR3 nucleotides are TGTGCCAGTCTAATTACTAGCGGGGGGGTGAATGAGCAGTTCTTC. This encodes CASLITSGGVNEQFF.

The rearrangement links TRBV13 to TRBJ2-7; 11 bases are shared with TRBD1. Unmatched junction bases numbered 3, after V lost 2 bases and J lost 3 bases. The germline V gene has CDR1 PRHDT and CDR2 FYEKMQ (reference sequence). This CDR3 is 15 amino acids long. The CDR3 reads CASSLRGTGGYEQYF. The CDR3 DNA reads TGTGCCAGCAGCTTACGGGGGACAGGGGGCTACGAGCAGTACTTC.

The chain employs TRBV18 and TRBJ1-5; weak D call: TRBD1 (6 bases). V was shortened by 4 bases and J by 0 bases, with 13 bases between the two germline ends. The CDR3 consists of 16 residues. Germline V gene data show CDR1 as KGHSH and CDR2 as LQKENI. This chain's CDR3 is CASSLNRVRSNQPQHF. CDR3 in DNA: TGTGCCAGCTCACTTAACAGGGTACGTAGCAATCAGCCCCAGCATTTT.

The genes are TRBV24-1 and TRBJ1-1; D gene unclear. CDR1 and CDR2 from the germline V gene are KGHDR and SFDVKD. V shed 6 bases and J shed 1 base, with 11 bases lying between them. This CDR3 has 14 amino acids. CDR3: CATSSARPNTEAFF. The CDR3 DNA sequence: TGTGCCACCAGTTCCGCCAGGCCGAACACTGAAGCTTTCTTT.

The gene calls are TRBV28 and TRBJ1-1; weak D call: TRBD1 (6 bases). Trimming stripped 4 bases from V and 3 bases from J, with 9 bases between. The CDR3 sequence is 13 residues long. Germline loops: CDR1 MDHEN, CDR2 SYDVKM. The CDR3: CASSYEGDTEAFF. In DNA, the CDR3 is TGTGCCAGCAGTTACGAGGGGGACACTGAAGCTTTCTTT.

The V call is TRBV19, the J call TRBJ2-3, with D possibly TRBD1 on 5 matching bases. The CDR3 loop spans 15 amino acids. Trimming took off 5 bases at V and 0 bases at J, with 12 bases between the two ends. Germline values: CDR1 LNHDA, CDR2 SQIVND (reference sequence). Here the CDR3 DNA reads TGTGCCAGTAGTTTTGACAGCCTAAGCACAGATACGCAGTATTTT. This translates into CASSFDSLSTDTQYF.

J is TRBJ1-2 and V is TRBV27; TRBD1 matches 7 bases. J gave up 0 bases and V 6 bases, and 7 bases lay outside the gene matches. This CDR3 is built from 15 residues. The germline V gene has CDR1 MNHEY and CDR2 SMNVEV (reference sequence). CDR3 DNA: TGTGCCAGCAGGGAATCAACAGGGGCTAACTATGGCTACACCTTC. As protein: CASRESTGANYGYTF.

Concerning this clone itself: The junction departs from the called germline gene at one end, perhaps through a read error. The CDR3 region is CASRYRGDNEKLFF. The CDR3 nucleotides are TGTGCCAGCCGTTACAGGGGCGATAATGAAAAACTGTTTTTT. The V call is TRBV6-5, the J call TRBJ1-4, with TRBD1 identical over 7 bases. Per the germline V gene, CDR1 is MNHEY and CDR2 is SVGAGI. The CDR3 runs 14 residues.

The gene calls are TRBV7-2 and TRBJ1-6; possibly TRBD1 for D (6 bases). CDR3 length equals 14 residues. V lost 2 bases, J lost 8 bases, and 10 bases lay in between. Germline values: CDR1 SGHTA, CDR2 FQGNSA. The CDR3 bases are TGTGCCAGCAGCTTACCAGGGGCCCATTCACCCCTCCACTTT. Amino acid sequence: CASSLPGAHSPLHF.

V and J are TRBV4-1 and TRBJ1-2; TRBD1 is a possible D gene (5 bases). The CDR3 contains 14 residues. The germline gives CDR1 MGHRA, CDR2 YSYEKL. Between the trimmed V and J ends, which lost 3 bases and 4 bases, there was a span of 12 bases. CDR3 region: CASSHPSGGYGYTF. CDR3 sequence (DNA): TGCGCCAGCAGCCACCCGTCGGGGGGCTATGGCTACACCTTC.